The 27 T cell receptor beta chains below were found in one sample sequenced in a study of regulatory T cells in long-lasting Graves disease. For TCR beta, libraries came from iRepertoire HTBI primers and Arm-PCR of CDR3 regions. TCRdb re-analysed the multiplex PCR reads in MiXCR, keeping a single row per CDR3 protein. The sample includes hundreds of thousands of distinct CDR3 sequences, roughly 23% of them seen just once. Sample time point: persistent/refractory GD, antithyroid drugs over 5 years with positive TRAb. Construction of the TCR library relied on RNA isolated from PBMCs. The source was peripheral blood mononuclear cells (PBMCs), collected when the disease was refractory, from a patient treated with antithyroid drugs. The receptors stem from a female donor with Graves disease.

A few counts support this clonotype. J is TRBJ1-5 and V is TRBV6-1, with D unresolved. CDR1 is MNHNS, CDR2 SASEGT, per germline. The V and J ends lost 5 bases and 0 bases respectively, with 11 bases between them. This CDR3 contains 15 residues. CDR3 in amino acids: CASSPQIPSNQPQHF. The CDR3 DNA follows: TGTGCCAGCAGTCCCCAGATACCTAGCAATCAGCCCCAGCATTTT.

A word on this clonotype: This sequence may be a read error, since a much larger clone differs from it by one base. This chain uses TRBV3-1 with TRBJ1-1, with D perhaps matching TRBD1 (5 bases). This CDR3 has 14 residues. Germline V gene sequence: CDR1 LGHDT, CDR2 YNNKEL (reference sequence). The CDR3 DNA reads as TGTGCCATCAGCCAAGAAGGGGTGAACACTGAAGCTTTCTTT. The encoded protein is CAISQEGVNTEAFF.

The rearrangement uses TRBV30 and TRBJ1-5; the D gene is possibly TRBD1 (5 bases). Between the trimmed V and J ends, which lost 4 bases and 2 bases, there was a span of 9 bases. There are 13 residues in the CDR3. Germline V gene data show CDR1 as GTSNPN and CDR2 as SVGIG (reference sequence). CDR3 amino acids: CAWTEQGNQPQHF. Here the CDR3 DNA reads TGTGCCTGGACAGAACAGGGCAATCAGCCCCAGCATTTT.

The V gene is TRBV24-1, the J gene TRBJ2-4; either TRBD1 or TRBD2 may fit D (5 bases each). This CDR3 contains 17 residues. Germline assignment: CDR1 KGHDR and CDR2 SFDVKD. V lost 4 bases, J lost 0 bases, and 15 bases lay in between. Here the CDR3 reads CATSDPRAGLAKNIQYF. CDR3 DNA: TGTGCCACCAGTGACCCGAGGGCAGGGCTAGCCAAAAACATTCAGTACTTC.

The chain recombines TRBV25-1 with TRBJ2-5; possible D gene TRBD2, 6 bases. The CDR3 totals 15 residues. The germline V gene encodes CDR1 MGHDK and CDR2 SYGVNS. V was clipped by 4 bases and J by 1 base, with 13 bases between them. The CDR3 bases are TGTGCCAGCAGTGGGGGAGGCGACATCCAAGAGACCCAGTACTTC. Translating it yields CASSGGGDIQETQYF.

V usage is TRBV2 and J usage is TRBJ1-4; 7 nucleotides align to TRBD1. Germline V gene sequence: CDR1 SNHLY, CDR2 FYNNEI. V was pared by 6 bases and J by 8 bases, with 12 bases of the junction left unmatched. The CDR3 has 15 residues. The CDR3 DNA follows: TGTGCCAGCAGCGATGACAGGGTGTTCTCCGAAAAACTGTTTTTT. It yields the protein CASSDDRVFSEKLFF.

The chain links TRBV6-9 to TRBJ1-1; D is perhaps TRBD1 (6 bases). CDR1 MNHGY and CDR2 SVAAGI come from the germline V gene. V was trimmed by 3 bases and J by 5 bases, leaving 19 bases between them. This CDR3 comprises 16 residues. In DNA form, the CDR3 reads TGTGCCAGCAGTTACTCTTGGTCGGGGGCCGGAACTGAAGCTTTCTTT. Residues: CASSYSWSGAGTEAFF.

The chain is built from TRBV19 and TRBJ1-3, with D perhaps TRBD1 (6 bases). The CDR3 covers 16 residues. V was trimmed by 5 bases and J by 4 bases, leaving 18 bases between them. From germline, CDR1 is LNHDA and CDR2 SQIVND (reference sequence). The CDR3 DNA is TGTGCCAGTAGTTTACGCGCCGGACAGCCGGGAAACACCATATATTTT. Translation gives CASSLRAGQPGNTIYF.

This clonotype was seen repeatedly, ten times or more. The chain combines TRBV7-2 with TRBJ2-2, with a tentative D call TRBD2 (7 bases). V lost 6 bases, J lost 4 bases, and 18 bases lay in between. The germline CDR1 and CDR2 sequences are SGHTA and FQGNSA. CDR3 length equals 16 residues. The CDR3: CASSLRRGAGTGELFF. DNA for the CDR3: TGTGCCAGCAGTCTTAGACGGGGGGCGGGCACCGGGGAGCTGTTTTTT. The variable domain in full, completed from reference TRBV7-2 and TRBJ2-2, reads GAGVSQSPSNKVTEKGKDVELRCDPISGHTALYWYRQSLGQGLEFLIYFQGNSAPDKSGLPSDRFSAERTGGSVSTLTIQRTQQEDSAVYLCASSLRRGAGTGELFFGEGSRLTVL.

Concerning this clonotype itself: Just one base apart from a much larger clone, this may be a read error. V and J are TRBV5-4 and TRBJ1-2, with 9 bases that match TRBD1. Germline V lookup: CDR1 SGHNT, CDR2 YYREEE (reference sequence). The CDR3 length is 15 residues. After removal of 2 bases from V and 4 bases from J, the junction contained 6 bases not matched to a gene. CDR3 bases: TGTGCCAGCAGCTTCCGGGACAGGGCTACCTATGGCTACACCTTC. Translated, it gives CASSFRDRATYGYTF.

This clonotype showed up just a few times. This chain connects TRBV13 to TRBJ1-1; a possible D gene is TRBD1 (6 bases). The germline V gene encodes CDR1 PRHDT and CDR2 FYEKMQ (reference sequence). The germline V and J ends were trimmed by 0 bases and 12 bases, with 14 bases remaining between them. CDR3 length equals 13 residues. This CDR3 reads CASSLGRDKQTFF. The CDR3 region has the DNA TGTGCCAGCAGCTTAGGTAGGGACAAACAAACTTTCTTT.

This clonotype was observed at least ten times. V is TRBV6-1 and J is TRBJ1-6; D unresolved. The CDR3 totals 16 residues. Germline CDR1 reads MNHNS; CDR2 reads SASEGT. Trimming took 7 bases from V and 7 from J, leaving 20 bases between them. CDR3 nucleotides: TGTGCCAGCATTTGGGCCCCCGGCAACCCGAATTCACCCCTCCACTTT. Protein product: CASIWAPGNPNSPLHF.

This clonotype appeared a few times. This chain connects TRBV20-1 to TRBJ2-2; 7 positions match TRBD2. V shed 1 base, J shed 0 bases, and the junction held 2 bases outside the gene matches. The CDR3 runs 15 residues. Germline V gives CDR1 DFQATT, CDR2 SNEGSKA (reference sequence). CDR3: CSARGGGTNTGELFF. In DNA form, the CDR3 reads TGCAGTGCTAGAGGGGGGGGTACGAACACCGGGGAGCTGTTTTTT.

This clonotype was counted many times. V gene TRBV7-2 combines with J gene TRBJ1-2; D is undetermined. This CDR3 is built from 13 residues. V was pared by 4 bases and J by 5 bases, with 11 bases between. Germline loops: CDR1 SGHTA, CDR2 FQGNSA. CDR3: CASSSPVEYGYTF. CDR3 DNA: TGTGCCAGCAGCTCCCCAGTAGAATATGGCTACACCTTC.

This clonotype was found a few times. This chain links TRBV20-1 with TRBJ2-7, with 7 bases fitting TRBD1. CDR3 length: 14 residues. V was pared by 2 bases and J by 5 bases, with 9 bases of the junction left unmatched. Germline V gene sequence: CDR1 DFQATT, CDR2 SNEGSKA (reference sequence). CDR3 sequence reads: CSARPDRAIHEQYF. DNA for the CDR3: TGCAGTGCTAGACCCGACAGGGCTATCCACGAGCAGTACTTC.

This clonotype occurred many times. The rearrangement uses TRBV5-1 and TRBJ1-2, with D unresolved. Trimming removed 1 base from V and 2 bases from J, with 9 bases in between. The length of the CDR3 is 14 residues. Germline V lookup: CDR1 SGHRS, CDR2 YFSETQ. The CDR3 reads CASSLSDPNYGYTF. The CDR3 region has the DNA TGCGCCAGCAGCTTGTCGGACCCGAACTATGGCTACACCTTC.

In its sample, this clonotype was seen a few times. This rearrangement joins TRBV5-5 to TRBJ2-2; the match to TRBD1 covers 10 bases. The germline V gene encodes CDR1 SGHKS and CDR2 YYEKEE (reference sequence). J gave up 7 bases and V 3 bases, and 3 bases lay outside the gene matches. The CDR3 length is 14 residues. The DNA of the CDR3 is TGTGCCAGCAGCTCGGACAGGGGGATCGGGGAGCTGTTTTTT. Translating gives CASSSDRGIGELFF.

This clonotype was seen at least ten times. The chain carries TRBV28 and TRBJ1-1; the match to TRBD1 covers 9 bases. The CDR3 runs 13 residues. CDR1 is MDHEN and CDR2 is SYDVKM in the germline V gene. V lost 5 bases and J lost 6; bases outside the gene matches: 4. The CDR3 nucleotides read TGTGCCAGCAGTGGGAACAGGGGGCCTGAAGCTTTCTTT. Encoded protein: CASSGNRGPEAFF.

This chain connects TRBV15 to TRBJ1-2; D may be TRBD1 (5 bases). This CDR3 contains 14 residues. Deletions cut 3 bases from V and 2 bases from J, with 10 bases between. CDR1 LNHNV and CDR2 YYDKDF come from the germline V gene (reference sequence). The CDR3 loop reads CATSRMGLNYGYTF. The CDR3 coding sequence is TGTGCCACCAGCAGGATGGGACTGAACTATGGCTACACCTTC. The full variable domain, its missing parts supplied by reference TRBV15 and TRBJ1-2, is DAMVIQNPRYQVTQFGKPVTLSCSQTLNHNVMYWYQQKSSQAPKLLFHYYDKDFNNEADTPDNFQSRRPNTSFCFLDIRSPGLGDTAMYLCATSRMGLNYGYTFGSGTRLTVV.

The chain has TRBV15 and TRBJ1-1, with no clear D. The V end was cut by 0 bases, the J end by 4 bases, with 12 bases between. Germline-derived CDR1 and CDR2 are LNHNV and YYDKDF (reference sequence). The CDR3 has 15 residues. In DNA form, the CDR3 reads TGTGCCACCAGCAGAGAACGGGGAGGGAGCACTGAAGCTTTCTTT. As protein: CATSRERGGSTEAFF.

This clonotype was found many times. This chain links TRBV6-5 with TRBJ1-5, with D perhaps matching TRBD1 (5 bases). This CDR3 region has 16 residues. Per germline, CDR1 MNHEY and CDR2 SVGAGI. V was trimmed by 2 bases and J by 1 base, leaving 12 bases between them. The DNA of the CDR3 is TGTGCCAGCAGTTACCGCGGGGCGGTGAGCAATCAGCCCCAGCATTTT. Translation gives CASSYRGAVSNQPQHF.

The genes are TRBV19 and TRBJ2-5, with D perhaps matching TRBD2 (6 bases). Germline V gene lookup returns CDR1 LNHDA and CDR2 SQIVND (reference sequence). The CDR3 has 14 amino acids. V gave up 3 bases and J gave up 2 bases, with 10 bases separating them. For the CDR3, the DNA is TGTGCCAGTAGTATGGGCGGGATTCAAGAGACCCAGTACTTC. Translated, it gives CASSMGGIQETQYF.

This clonotype has ten or more counts. The rearrangement joins TRBV12-3 or TRBV12-4 to TRBJ1-1; a possible D gene is TRBD1 (6 bases). CDR3 size: 13 residues. V was trimmed by 4 bases and J by 9 bases, leaving 15 bases between them. The CDR3, as DNA: TGTGCCAGCAGTTACTCCGGGACAAGGCAAGCTTTCTTT. It is translated as CASSYSGTRQAFF.

This clonotype was counted only a few times. V gene TRBV10-3 combines with J gene TRBJ2-7; D is perhaps TRBD1 or TRBD2 (5 bases each). CDR1 and CDR2 (germline): ENHRY, SYGVKD. The ends were cut back, 0 bases at V and 3 bases at J, with 12 bases in the middle. The CDR3 runs to 15 residues. The DNA of the CDR3 is TGTGCCATCAGTGAGTCAACGGGGCAAAACTACGAGCAGTACTTC. As protein: CAISESTGQNYEQYF.

This clonotype was counted ten times or more. V usage is TRBV28 and J usage is TRBJ1-5, with D uncertain. V was shortened by 5 bases and J by 6 bases, with 8 bases between the two germline ends. The CDR3 consists of 12 residues. CDR1 MDHEN and CDR2 SYDVKM come from the germline V gene. CDR3 DNA sequence: TGTGCCAGCAGTCGTAGGAGTCAGCCCCAGCATTTT. Its translation: CASSRRSQPQHF.

This clonotype was observed a handful of times. V gene TRBV3-1 combines with J gene TRBJ2-4; D is unclear. Trimming cost V 0 bases and J 0 bases, with 12 bases left between them. The CDR3 has 17 amino acids. The germline V gene has CDR1 LGHDT and CDR2 YNNKEL (reference sequence). CDR3 DNA sequence: TGTGCCAGCAGCCAAGAAAAAGGAACGTTAGCCAAAAACATTCAGTACTTC. This codes for CASSQEKGTLAKNIQYF.

This clonotype was observed at least ten times. This chain connects TRBV6-1 to TRBJ2-7, with D perhaps TRBD2 (5 bases). The CDR3 spans 11 residues. V was clipped by 6 bases and J by 5 bases, with 8 bases between them. From germline, CDR1 is MNHNS and CDR2 SASEGT. CDR3 residues: CASRRVDEQYF. The DNA of the CDR3 is TGTGCCAGCAGGAGGGTTGACGAGCAGTACTTC.